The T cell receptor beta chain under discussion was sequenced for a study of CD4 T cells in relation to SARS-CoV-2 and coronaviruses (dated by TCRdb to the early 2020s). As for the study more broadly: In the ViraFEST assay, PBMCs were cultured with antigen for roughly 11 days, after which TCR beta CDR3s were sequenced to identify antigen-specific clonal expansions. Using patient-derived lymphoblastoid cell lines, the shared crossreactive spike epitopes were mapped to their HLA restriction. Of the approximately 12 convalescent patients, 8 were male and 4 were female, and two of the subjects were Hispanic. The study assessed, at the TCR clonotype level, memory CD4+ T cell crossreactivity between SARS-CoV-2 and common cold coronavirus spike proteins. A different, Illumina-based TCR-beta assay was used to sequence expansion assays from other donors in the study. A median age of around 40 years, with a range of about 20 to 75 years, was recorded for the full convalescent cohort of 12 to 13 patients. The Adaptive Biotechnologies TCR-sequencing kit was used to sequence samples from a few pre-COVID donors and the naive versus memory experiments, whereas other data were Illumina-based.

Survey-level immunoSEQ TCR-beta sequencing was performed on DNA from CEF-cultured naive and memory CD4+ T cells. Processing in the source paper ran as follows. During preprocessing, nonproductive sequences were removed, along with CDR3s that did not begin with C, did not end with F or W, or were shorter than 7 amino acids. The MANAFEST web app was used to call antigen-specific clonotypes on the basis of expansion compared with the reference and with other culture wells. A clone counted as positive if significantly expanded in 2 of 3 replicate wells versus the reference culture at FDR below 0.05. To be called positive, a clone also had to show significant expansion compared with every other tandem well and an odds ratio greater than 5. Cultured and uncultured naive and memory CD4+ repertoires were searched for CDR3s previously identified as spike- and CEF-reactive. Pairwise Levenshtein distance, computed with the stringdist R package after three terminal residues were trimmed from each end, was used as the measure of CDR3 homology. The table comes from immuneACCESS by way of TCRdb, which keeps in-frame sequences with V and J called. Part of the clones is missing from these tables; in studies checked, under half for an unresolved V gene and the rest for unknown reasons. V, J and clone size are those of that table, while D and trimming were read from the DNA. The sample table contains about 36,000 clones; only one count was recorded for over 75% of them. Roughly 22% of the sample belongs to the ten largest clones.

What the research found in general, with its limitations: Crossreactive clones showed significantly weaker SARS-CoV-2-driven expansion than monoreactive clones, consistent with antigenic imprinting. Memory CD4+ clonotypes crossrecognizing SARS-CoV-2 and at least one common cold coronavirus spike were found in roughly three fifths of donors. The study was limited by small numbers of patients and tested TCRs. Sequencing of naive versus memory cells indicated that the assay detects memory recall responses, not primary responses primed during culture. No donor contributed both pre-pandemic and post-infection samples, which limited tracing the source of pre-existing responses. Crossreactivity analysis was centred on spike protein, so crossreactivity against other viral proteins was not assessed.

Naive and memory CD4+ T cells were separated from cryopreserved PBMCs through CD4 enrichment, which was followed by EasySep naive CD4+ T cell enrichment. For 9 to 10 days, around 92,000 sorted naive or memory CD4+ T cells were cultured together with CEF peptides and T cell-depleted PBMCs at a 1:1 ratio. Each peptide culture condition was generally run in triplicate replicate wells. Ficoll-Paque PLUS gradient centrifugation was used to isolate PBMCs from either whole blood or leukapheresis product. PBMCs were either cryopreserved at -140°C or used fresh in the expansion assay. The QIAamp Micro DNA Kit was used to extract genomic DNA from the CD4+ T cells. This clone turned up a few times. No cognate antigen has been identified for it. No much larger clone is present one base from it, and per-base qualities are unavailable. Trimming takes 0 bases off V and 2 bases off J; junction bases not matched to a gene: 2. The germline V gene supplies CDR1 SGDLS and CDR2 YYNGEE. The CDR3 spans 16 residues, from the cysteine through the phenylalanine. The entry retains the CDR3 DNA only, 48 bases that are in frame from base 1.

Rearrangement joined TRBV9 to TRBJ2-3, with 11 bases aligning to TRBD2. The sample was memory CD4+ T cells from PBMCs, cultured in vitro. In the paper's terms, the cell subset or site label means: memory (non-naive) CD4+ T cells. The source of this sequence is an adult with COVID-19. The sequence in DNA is TGTGCCAGCAGCGTAGGACTAGCGGGGAACACAGATACGCAGTATTTT. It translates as CASSVGLAGNTDTQYF.